What follows describes a single TCR beta chain. Antigen: not known. CDR3 length: 14 residues. Trimming removed 4 bases from V and 3 bases from J; junction bases left unmatched: 5. Per the germline V gene, CDR1 is MRHNA and CDR2 is SNTAGT. Some clones are missing from TCRdb's copy, which holds only in-frame ones; the method was immunoSEQ multiplex PCR. The top ten clones hold less than 25% of a sample with roughly 43,000 clones, around 80% of them seen once. This specimen comes from a study of T cell responses to AZD1222 COVID-19 vaccine. Regarding the study as a whole: Clonal diversity was possibly underestimated; the donors were predominantly white British and more often female. Receipt of two AZD1222 doses was followed by a rise in Spike-specific TCR breadth and depth.

The rearrangement joins TRBV6-4 to TRBJ1-2; 7 bases fit TRBD1. Sequenced here: peripheral blood, sampled 28 days after the second dose of the MenACWY control vaccine. The origin of this receptor is an adult who received the MenACWY meningococcal vaccine as a control. This chain's CDR3 is CASSATGSDYGYTF. DNA for the CDR3: TGTGCCAGCAGTGCGACAGGGTCTGACTATGGCTACACCTTC.